This is a list of T cell receptor beta chains from one sample in a study of cytomegalovirus exposure and HLA in healthy donors. Sequencing used immunoSEQ multiplex PCR; TCRdb keeps in-frame clones, though not all of them. The sample consists of about 63,000 clones, roughly two thirds of them appearing once. The specimen sequenced was PBMCs. These TCRs come from a man in his forties or fifties in good health and CMV-seronegative. Each CDR3 is given with its conserved first and last residue. D genes are given only for firm matches. For some rows the clone size is stated as once, few or many, or as a class when expanded; others skip it.

TRBJ1-2	.	TRBV9	.	CASRGWGGYGYTF	TGTGCCAGCAGAGGCTGGGGGGGCTATGGCTACACCTTC
TRBJ1-6	medium-sized	TRBV5-1	.	CASSLGSGSNSPLHF	TGCGCCAGCAGCTTGGGGTCGGGGAGTAATTCACCCCTCCACTTT
TRBJ2-5	.	TRBV7-3	.	CASSRGPGQETQYF	TGTGCCAGCAGTCGTGGTCCGGGCCAAGAGACCCAGTACTTC
TRBJ1-5	.	TRBV29-1	.	CSVQAGRGQPQHF	TGCAGCGTTCAGGCAGGAAGGGGTCAGCCCCAGCATTTT
TRBJ1-1	few	TRBV7-2	TRBD1	CASSFLSDRGTEAFF	TGTGCCAGCAGCTTCCTCAGCGACAGGGGCACTGAAGCTTTCTTT
TRBJ2-3	.	TRBV19	.	CASSAGTLTDTQYF	TGTGCCAGTAGTGCAGGCACCCTTACAGATACGCAGTATTTT
TRBJ1-6	once	TRBV10-3	TRBD1	CAISLDRANSPLHF	TGTGCCATCAGCCTCGACAGGGCGAATTCACCCCTCCACTTT
TRBJ2-3	.	TRBV29-1	.	CSVETVVVGRTDTQYF	TGCAGCGTTGAAACGGTAGTAGTGGGGAGGACAGATACGCAGTATTTT
TRBJ2-7	.	TRBV10-2	TRBD1	CASSEQGGSYEQYF	TGCGCCAGCAGTGAACAGGGGGGATCCTACGAGCAGTACTTC
TRBJ2-2	.	TRBV7-9	TRBD1	CASSFDRVNTGELFF	TGTGCCAGCAGCTTCGACAGGGTGAACACCGGGGAGCTGTTTTTT
TRBJ1-1	.	TRBV27	.	CASSRGTEAFF	TGTGCCAGCAGCCGGGGGACTGAAGCTTTCTTT
TRBJ2-6	.	TRBV7-2	.	CASSSSGVGANVLTF	TGTGCCAGCAGCTCGTCAGGGGTCGGGGCCAACGTCCTGACTTTC
TRBJ2-5	.	TRBV19	TRBD2	CASSGLAGAETQYF	TGTGCCAGTAGTGGACTAGCGGGGGCGGAGACCCAGTACTTC
TRBJ2-7	.	TRBV5-6	TRBD1	CASSPTGGWSYEQYF	TGTGCCAGCAGCCCGACAGGGGGCTGGTCCTACGAGCAGTACTTC
TRBJ2-4	.	TRBV5-4	.	CASSLGGRAAKNIQYF	TGTGCCAGCAGCTTGGGTGGCAGGGCGGCCAAAAACATTCAGTACTTC
TRBJ2-1	.	TRBV27	.	CASSLESSTSYNEQFF	TGTGCCAGCAGTTTAGAAAGTAGCACATCCTACAATGAGCAGTTCTTC
TRBJ1-1	.	TRBV5-1	.	CASRMALTANTEAFF	TGCGCCAGCCGAATGGCGCTGACAGCGAACACTGAAGCTTTCTTT
TRBJ1-2	.	TRBV6-6	.	CASSYSTWSYGYTF	TGTGCCAGCAGTTACTCAACGTGGAGCTATGGCTACACCTTC
TRBJ1-1	once	TRBV10-2	.	CASSARAEAFF	TGCGCCAGCAGTGCCAGGGCTGAAGCTTTCTTT
TRBJ2-5	.	TRBV5-7	TRBD1	CASSSDARGQLEETQYF	TGTGCCAGCAGCTCAGACGCAAGGGGACAGCTAGAAGAGACCCAGTACTTC
TRBJ1-2	.	TRBV6-6	.	CASSPAVVLQDYGYTF	TGTGCCAGCAGTCCGGCGGTTGTACTCCAAGACTATGGCTACACCTTC
TRBJ1-2	.	TRBV2	.	CASSEDIYGYTF	TGTGCCAGCAGTGAAGACATCTATGGCTACACCTTC